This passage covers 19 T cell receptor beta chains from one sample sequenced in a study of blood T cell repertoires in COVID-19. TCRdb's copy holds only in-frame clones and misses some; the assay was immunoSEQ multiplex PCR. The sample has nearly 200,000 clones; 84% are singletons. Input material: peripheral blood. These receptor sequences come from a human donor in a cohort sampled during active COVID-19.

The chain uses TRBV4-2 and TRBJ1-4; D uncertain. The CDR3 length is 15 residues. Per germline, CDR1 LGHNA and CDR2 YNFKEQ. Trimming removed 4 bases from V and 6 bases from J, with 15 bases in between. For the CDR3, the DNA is TGTGCCAGCAGCCCAGCTAGCCTGGGAGATGAAAAACTGTTTTTT. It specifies CASSPASLGDEKLFF.

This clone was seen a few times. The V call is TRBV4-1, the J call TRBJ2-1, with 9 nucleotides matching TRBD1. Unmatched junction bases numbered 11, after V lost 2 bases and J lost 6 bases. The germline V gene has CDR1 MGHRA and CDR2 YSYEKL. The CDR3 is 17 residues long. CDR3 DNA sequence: TGCGCCAGCAGCCAAAATAGGGGACAGGGATTCTTCAATGAGCAGTTCTTC. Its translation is CASSQNRGQGFFNEQFF.

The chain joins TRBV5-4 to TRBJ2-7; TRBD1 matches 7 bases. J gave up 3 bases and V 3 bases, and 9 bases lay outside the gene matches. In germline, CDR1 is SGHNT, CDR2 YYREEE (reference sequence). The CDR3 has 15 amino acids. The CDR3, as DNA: TGTGCCAGCAGCTCACGGGGACAGCCAGTCTACGAGCAGTACTTC. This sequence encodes CASSSRGQPVYEQYF.

The chain's CDR3 is CASSPYGDRGNYGYTF. The DNA of the CDR3 is TGTGCCAGCAGTCCCTATGGGGACAGGGGTAACTATGGCTACACCTTC. The chain employs TRBV28 and TRBJ1-2; 10 positions agree with TRBD1. The V and J ends lost 5 bases and 1 base, in that order; junction bases with no gene match: 7. The CDR3 is made up of 16 amino acids. The germline CDR1 and CDR2 sequences are MDHEN and SYDVKM.

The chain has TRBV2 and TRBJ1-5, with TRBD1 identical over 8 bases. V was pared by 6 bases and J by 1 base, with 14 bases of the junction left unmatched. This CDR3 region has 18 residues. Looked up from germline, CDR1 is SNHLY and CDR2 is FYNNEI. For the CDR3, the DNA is TGTGCCAGCAGAACCGGGACAGGAACACCAACGAGCAATCAGCCCCAGCATTTT. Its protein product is CASRTGTGTPTSNQPQHF.

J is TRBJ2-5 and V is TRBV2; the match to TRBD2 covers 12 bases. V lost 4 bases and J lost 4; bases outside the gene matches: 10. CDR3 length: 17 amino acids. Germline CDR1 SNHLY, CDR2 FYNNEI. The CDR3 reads CASSVEGLAGGLETQYF. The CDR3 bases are TGTGCCAGCAGTGTTGAAGGGCTAGCGGGGGGGCTAGAGACCCAGTACTTC.

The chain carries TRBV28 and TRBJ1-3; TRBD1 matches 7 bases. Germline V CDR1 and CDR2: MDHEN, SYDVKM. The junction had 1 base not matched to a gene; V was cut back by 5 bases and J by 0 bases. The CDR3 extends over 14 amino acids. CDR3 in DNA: TGTGCCAGCAGTCGGGACAGCTCTGGAAACACCATATATTTT. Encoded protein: CASSRDSSGNTIYF.

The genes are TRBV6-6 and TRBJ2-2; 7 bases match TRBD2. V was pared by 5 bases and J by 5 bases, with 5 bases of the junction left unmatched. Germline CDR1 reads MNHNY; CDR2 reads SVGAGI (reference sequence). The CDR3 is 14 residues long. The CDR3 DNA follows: TGTGCCAGCAGTCTGAGACTAGCTACCGGGGAGCTGTTTTTT. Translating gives CASSLRLATGELFF.

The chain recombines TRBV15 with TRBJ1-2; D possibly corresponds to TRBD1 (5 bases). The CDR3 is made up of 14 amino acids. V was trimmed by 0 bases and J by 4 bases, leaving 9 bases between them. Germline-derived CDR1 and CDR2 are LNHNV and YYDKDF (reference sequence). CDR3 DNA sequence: TGTGCCACCAGCAGAGATCAGGGTCCCTATGGCTACACCTTC. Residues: CATSRDQGPYGYTF.

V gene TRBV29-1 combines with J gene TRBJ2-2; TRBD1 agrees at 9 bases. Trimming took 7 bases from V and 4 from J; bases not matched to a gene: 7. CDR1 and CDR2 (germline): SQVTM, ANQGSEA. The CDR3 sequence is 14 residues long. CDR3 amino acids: CSGRRDRVTGELFF. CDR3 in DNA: TGCAGCGGACGCCGGGACAGGGTCACCGGGGAGCTGTTTTTT.

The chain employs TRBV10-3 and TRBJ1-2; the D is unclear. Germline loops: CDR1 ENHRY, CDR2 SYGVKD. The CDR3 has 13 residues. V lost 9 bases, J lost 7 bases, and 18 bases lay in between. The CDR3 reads CAMRRVGNAGYTF. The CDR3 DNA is TGTGCCATGAGGAGGGTCGGCAATGCTGGCTACACCTTC.

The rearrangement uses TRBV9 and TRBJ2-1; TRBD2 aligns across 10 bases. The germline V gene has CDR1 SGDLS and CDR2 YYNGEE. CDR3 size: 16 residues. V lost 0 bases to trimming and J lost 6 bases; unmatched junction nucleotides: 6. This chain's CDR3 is CASSVDSGRAFNEQFF. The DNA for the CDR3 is TGTGCCAGCAGCGTAGACAGCGGGAGGGCCTTCAATGAGCAGTTCTTC.

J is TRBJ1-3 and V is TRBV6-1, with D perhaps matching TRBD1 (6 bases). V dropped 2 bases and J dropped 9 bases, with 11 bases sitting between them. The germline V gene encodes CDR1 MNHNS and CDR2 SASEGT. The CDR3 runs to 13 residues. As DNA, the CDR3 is TGTGCCAGCAGTGAAAGGGGGAGAGGCACCATATATTTT. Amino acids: CASSERGRGTIYF.

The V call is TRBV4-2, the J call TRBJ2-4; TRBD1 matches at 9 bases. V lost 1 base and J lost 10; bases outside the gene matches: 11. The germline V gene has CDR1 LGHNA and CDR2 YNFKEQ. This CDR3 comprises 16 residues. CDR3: CASSQAWVQGARIQYF. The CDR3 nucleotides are TGTGCCAGCAGCCAAGCTTGGGTACAGGGGGCTAGGATTCAGTACTTC.

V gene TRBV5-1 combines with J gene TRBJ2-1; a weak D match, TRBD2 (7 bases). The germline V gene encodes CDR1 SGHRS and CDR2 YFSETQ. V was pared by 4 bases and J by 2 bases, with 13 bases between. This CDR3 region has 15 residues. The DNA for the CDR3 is TGCGCCAGCAGCCGGGGAGGGGGAGCCTACAATGAGCAGTTCTTC. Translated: CASSRGGGAYNEQFF. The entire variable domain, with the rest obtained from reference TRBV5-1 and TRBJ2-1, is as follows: KAGVTQTPRYLIKTRGQQVTLSCSPISGHRSVSWYQQTPGQGLQFLFEYFSETQRNKGNFPGRFSGRQFSNSRSEMNVSTLELGDSALYLCASSRGGGAYNEQFFGPGTRLTVL.

The chain's CDR3 is CASSLATGEIGELFF. The CDR3 nucleotides read TGCGCCAGCAGCTTGGCTACAGGGGAGATCGGGGAGCTGTTTTTT. V gene TRBV5-1 combines with J gene TRBJ2-2, with 7 bases matching TRBD1. This CDR3 has 15 amino acids. Germline lookup yields CDR1 SGHRS and CDR2 YFSETQ. The V segment lost 0 bases and the J segment 7 bases; nucleotides outside the gene matches: 6.

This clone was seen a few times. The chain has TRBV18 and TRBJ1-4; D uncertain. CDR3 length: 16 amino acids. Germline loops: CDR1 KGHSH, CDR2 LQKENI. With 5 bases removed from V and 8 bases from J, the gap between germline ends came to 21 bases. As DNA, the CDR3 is TGTGCCAGCTCAACCACGGGCGGGCAACCAGGAGAAAAACTGTTTTTT. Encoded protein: CASSTTGGQPGEKLFF.

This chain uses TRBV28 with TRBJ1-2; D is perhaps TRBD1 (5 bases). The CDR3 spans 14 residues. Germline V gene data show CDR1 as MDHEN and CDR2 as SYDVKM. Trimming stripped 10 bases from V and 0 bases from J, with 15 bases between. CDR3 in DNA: TGTGCCACAGAGTTTAGGGGCTCTAACTATGGCTACACCTTC. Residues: CATEFRGSNYGYTF.

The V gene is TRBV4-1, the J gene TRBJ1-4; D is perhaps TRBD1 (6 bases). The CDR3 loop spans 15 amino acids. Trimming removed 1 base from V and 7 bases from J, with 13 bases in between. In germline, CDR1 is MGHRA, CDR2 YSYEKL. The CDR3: CASSQVYREGEKLFF. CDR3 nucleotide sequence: TGCGCCAGCAGCCAAGTTTACAGGGAGGGTGAAAAACTGTTTTTT.